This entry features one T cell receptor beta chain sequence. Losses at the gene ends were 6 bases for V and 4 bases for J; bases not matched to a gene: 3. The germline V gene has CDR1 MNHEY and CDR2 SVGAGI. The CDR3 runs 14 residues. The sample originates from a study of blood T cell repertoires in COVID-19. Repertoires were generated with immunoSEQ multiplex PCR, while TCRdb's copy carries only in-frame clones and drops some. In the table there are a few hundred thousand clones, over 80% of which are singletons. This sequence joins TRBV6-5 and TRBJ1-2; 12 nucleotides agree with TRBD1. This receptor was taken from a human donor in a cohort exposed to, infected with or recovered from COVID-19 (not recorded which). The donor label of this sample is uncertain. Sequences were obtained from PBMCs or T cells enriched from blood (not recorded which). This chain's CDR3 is CASRPGQGAYGYTF. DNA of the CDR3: TGTGCCAGCAGACCGGGACAGGGGGCCTATGGCTACACCTTC.